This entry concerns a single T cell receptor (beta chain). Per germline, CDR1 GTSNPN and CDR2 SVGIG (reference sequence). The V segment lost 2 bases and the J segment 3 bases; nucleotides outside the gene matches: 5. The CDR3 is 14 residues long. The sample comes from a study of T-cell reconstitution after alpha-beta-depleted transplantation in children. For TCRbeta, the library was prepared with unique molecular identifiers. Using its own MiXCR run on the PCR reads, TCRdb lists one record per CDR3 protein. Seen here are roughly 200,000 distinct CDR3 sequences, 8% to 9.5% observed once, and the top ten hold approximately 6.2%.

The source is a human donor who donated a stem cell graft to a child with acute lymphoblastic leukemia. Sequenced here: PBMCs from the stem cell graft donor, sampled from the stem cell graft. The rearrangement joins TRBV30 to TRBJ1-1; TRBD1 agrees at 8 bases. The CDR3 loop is CAWSLQGAYTEAFF. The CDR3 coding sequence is TGTGCCTGGAGTCTTCAGGGGGCCTACACTGAAGCTTTCTTT.